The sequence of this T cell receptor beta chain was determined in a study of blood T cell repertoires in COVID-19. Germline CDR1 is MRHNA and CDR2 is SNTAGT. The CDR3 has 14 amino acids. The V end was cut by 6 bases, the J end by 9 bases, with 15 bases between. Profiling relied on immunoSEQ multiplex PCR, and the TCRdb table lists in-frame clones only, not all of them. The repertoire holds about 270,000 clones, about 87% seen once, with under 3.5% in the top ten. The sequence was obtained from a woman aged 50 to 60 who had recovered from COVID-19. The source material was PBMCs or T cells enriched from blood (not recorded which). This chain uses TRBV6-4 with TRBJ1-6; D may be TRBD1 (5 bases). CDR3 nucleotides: TGTGCCAGCAGCCCGACAGAAACCAGTTCACCCCTCCACTTT. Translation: CASSPTETSSPLHF.